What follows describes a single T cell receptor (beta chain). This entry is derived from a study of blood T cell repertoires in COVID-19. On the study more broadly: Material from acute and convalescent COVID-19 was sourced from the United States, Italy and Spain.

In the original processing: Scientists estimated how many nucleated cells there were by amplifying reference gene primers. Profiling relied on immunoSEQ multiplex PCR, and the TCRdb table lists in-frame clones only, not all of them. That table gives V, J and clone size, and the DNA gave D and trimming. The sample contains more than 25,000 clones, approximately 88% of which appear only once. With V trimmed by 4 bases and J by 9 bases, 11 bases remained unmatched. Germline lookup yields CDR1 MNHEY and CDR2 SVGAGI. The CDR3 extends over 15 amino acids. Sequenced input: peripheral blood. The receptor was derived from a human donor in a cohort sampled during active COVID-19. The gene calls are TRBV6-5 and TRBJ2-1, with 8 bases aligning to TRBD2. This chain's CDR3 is CASSSAGGPRPEQFF. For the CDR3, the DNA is TGTGCCAGCAGTTCTGCGGGGGGCCCCCGGCCTGAGCAGTTCTTC.